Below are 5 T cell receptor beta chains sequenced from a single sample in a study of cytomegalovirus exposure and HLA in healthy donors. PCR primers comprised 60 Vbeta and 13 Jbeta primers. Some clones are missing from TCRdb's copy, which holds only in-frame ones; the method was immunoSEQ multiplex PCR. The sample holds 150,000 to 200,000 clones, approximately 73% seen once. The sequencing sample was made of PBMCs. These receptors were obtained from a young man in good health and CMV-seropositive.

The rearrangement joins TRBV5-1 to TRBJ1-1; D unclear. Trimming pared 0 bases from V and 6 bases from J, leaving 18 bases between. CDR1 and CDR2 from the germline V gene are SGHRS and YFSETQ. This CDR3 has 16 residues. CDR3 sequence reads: CASSLDGSGFEAEAFF. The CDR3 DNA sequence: TGCGCCAGCAGCTTGGATGGCTCCGGGTTCGAGGCTGAAGCTTTCTTT.

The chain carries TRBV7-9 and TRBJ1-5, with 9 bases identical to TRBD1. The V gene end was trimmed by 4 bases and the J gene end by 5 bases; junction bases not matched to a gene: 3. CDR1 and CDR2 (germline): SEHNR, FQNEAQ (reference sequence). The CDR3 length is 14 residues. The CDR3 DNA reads TGTGCCAGCAGCTGGACAGGGGAGCATCAGCCCCAGCATTTT. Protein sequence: CASSWTGEHQPQHF.

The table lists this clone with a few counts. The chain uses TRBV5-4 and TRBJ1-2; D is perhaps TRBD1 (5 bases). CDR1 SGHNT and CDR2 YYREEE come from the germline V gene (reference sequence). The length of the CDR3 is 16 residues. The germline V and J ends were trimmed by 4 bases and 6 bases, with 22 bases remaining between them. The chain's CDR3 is CASSDWSYGASDGYTF. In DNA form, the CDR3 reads TGTGCCAGCAGCGATTGGAGTTATGGGGCGAGTGATGGCTACACCTTC.

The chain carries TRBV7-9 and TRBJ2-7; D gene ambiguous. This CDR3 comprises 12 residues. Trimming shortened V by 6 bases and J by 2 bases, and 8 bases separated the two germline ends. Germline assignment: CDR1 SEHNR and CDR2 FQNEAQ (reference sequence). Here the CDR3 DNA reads TGTGCCAGCAGTAAAAACACCTACGAGCAGTACTTC. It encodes CASSKNTYEQYF. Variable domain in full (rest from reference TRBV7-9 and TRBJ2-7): DTGVSQNPRHKITKRGQNVTFRCDPISEHNRLYWYRQTLGQGPEFLTYFQNEAQLEKSRLLSDRFSAERPKGSFSTLEIQRTEQGDSAMYLCASSKNTYEQYFGPGTRLTVT.

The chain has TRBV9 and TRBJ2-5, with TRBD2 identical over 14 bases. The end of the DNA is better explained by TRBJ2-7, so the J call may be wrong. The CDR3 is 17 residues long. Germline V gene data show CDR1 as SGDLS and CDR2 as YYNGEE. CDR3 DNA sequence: TGTGCCAGCAGCGAACGACTAGCGGGAGGGCGATCCTACGAGCAGTACTTC. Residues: CASSERLAGGRSYEQYF.